The 5 T cell receptor beta chains in this list originate from one sample, sequenced in a study of cytomegalovirus exposure and HLA in healthy donors. PCR primers comprised 60 Vbeta and 13 Jbeta primers. Sequencing was performed with immunoSEQ multiplex PCR; in TCRdb, only in-frame clones are kept and a portion is missing. This sample has 90,000 to 150,000 clones, with more than 65% found just once. Material: PBMCs. All receptors come from a woman aged 18 to 35 in good health and CMV-seronegative.

The chain has TRBV19 and TRBJ1-1, with 8 nucleotides matching TRBD1. Germline assignment: CDR1 LNHDA and CDR2 SQIVND (reference sequence). This CDR3 has 12 residues. With 10 bases clipped from V and 5 bases from J, the junction kept 6 bases outside the gene matches. The CDR3: CAIKTGETEAFF. Written as DNA, the CDR3 is TGTGCCATCAAGACAGGGGAGACTGAAGCTTTCTTT.

V usage is TRBV7-2 and J usage is TRBJ1-5; D not certain. Germline CDR1 and CDR2: SGHTA and FQGNSA. The CDR3 is 14 amino acids. V was shortened by 1 base and J by 3 bases, with 7 bases between the two germline ends. CDR3 sequence (DNA): TGTGCCAGCAGCTTAGACACCTTCAATCAGCCCCAGCATTTT. Translated: CASSLDTFNQPQHF. The whole variable domain, remainder taken from reference TRBV7-2 and TRBJ1-5, is GAGVSQSPSNKVTEKGKDVELRCDPISGHTALYWYRQSLGQGLEFLIYFQGNSAPDKSGLPSDRFSAERTGGSVSTLTIQRTQQEDSAVYLCASSLDTFNQPQHFGDGTRLSIL.

The chain uses TRBV2 and TRBJ1-5; D uncertain. The CDR3 runs to 15 residues. V was pared by 4 bases and J by 3 bases, with 13 bases between. Germline CDR1 reads SNHLY; CDR2 reads FYNNEI. CDR3 residues: CASSASDTNNQPQHF. The DNA of the CDR3 is TGTGCCAGCAGTGCGTCAGACACCAACAATCAGCCCCAGCATTTT.

CDR3: CASSGGRISYEQYF. The CDR3 bases are TGTGCCAGCAGCGGCGGCCGTATCTCCTACGAGCAGTACTTC. This rearrangement joins TRBV5-4 to TRBJ2-7; D is unresolved. Trimming cost V 4 bases and J 0 bases, with 11 bases left between them. Looked up from germline, CDR1 is SGHNT and CDR2 is YYREEE (reference sequence). This CDR3 is 14 amino acids long.

In regard to this clone: One end of the junction fails to match germline, which may point to a read error. The chain links TRBV7-7 to TRBJ2-7, with D perhaps matching TRBD2 (5 bases). CDR3 size: 15 residues. Per the germline V gene, CDR1 is SSHAT and CDR2 is FNYEAQ (reference sequence). The CDR3 nucleotides are TGTGCTAGCAGCGTCGGAAACCGGGGTGACTACGAGCAGTACTTC. This gives the protein CASSVGNRGDYEQYF.